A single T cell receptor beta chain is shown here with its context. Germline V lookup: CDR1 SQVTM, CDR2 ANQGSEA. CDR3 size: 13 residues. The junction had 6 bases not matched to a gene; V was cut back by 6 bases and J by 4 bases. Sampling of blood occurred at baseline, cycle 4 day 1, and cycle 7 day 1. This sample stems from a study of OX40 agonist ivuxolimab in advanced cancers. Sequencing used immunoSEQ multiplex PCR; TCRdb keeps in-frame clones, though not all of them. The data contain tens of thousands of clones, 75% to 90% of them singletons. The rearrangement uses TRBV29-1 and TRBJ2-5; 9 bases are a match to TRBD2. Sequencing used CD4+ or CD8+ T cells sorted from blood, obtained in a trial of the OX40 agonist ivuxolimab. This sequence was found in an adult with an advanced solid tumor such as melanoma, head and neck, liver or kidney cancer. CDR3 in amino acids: CSVGPTSGETQYF. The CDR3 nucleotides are TGCAGCGTCGGCCCGACTAGCGGAGAGACCCAGTACTTC.